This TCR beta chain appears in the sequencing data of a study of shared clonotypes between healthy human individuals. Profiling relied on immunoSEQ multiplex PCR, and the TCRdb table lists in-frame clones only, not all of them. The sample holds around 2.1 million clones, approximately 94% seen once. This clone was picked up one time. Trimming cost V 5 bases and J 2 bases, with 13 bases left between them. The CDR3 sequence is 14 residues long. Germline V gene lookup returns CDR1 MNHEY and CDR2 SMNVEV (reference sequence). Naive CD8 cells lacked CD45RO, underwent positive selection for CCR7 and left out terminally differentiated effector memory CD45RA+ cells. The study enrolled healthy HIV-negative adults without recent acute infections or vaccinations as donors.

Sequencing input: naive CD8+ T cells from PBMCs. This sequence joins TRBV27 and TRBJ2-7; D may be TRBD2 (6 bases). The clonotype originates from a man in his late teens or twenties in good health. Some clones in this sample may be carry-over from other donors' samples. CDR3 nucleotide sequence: TGTGCCAGCAGTGTCCGGGACTCTACCTACGAGCAGTACTTC. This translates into CASSVRDSTYEQYF.